The clone carrying this T cell receptor (beta chain) turned up a few times. The primer mix had 60 Vbeta and 13 Jbeta primers. Sequencing used immunoSEQ multiplex PCR; TCRdb keeps in-frame clones, though not all of them. This sample has around 200,000 clones, with 65% to 90% found just once. The data were obtained in a study of cytomegalovirus exposure and HLA in healthy donors. The specimen was PBMCs. This receptor was taken from a woman in her 30s in good health and CMV-seronegative.

The CDR3 here is CASRTGLAGGLQETQYF. The CDR3 DNA reads as TGCGCCAGCAGAACCGGACTAGCGGGGGGGCTACAAGAGACCCAGTACTTC. This chain connects TRBV5-1 to TRBJ2-5; 15 nucleotides match TRBD2. This CDR3 region has 17 residues. Germline V lookup: CDR1 SGHRS, CDR2 YFSETQ. Trimming took 5 bases from V and 2 from J; bases not matched to a gene: 7.